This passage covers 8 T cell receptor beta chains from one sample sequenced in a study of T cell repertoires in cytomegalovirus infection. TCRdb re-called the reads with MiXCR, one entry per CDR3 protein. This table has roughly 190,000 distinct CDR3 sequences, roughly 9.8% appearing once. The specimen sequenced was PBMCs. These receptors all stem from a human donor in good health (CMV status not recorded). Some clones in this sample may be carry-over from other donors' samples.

CDR3: CASSLVTGSGELFF. The CDR3 nucleotides read TGTGCCAGCAGCTTGGTTACAGGGTCCGGGGAGCTGTTTTTT. V gene TRBV5-4 combines with J gene TRBJ2-2; D is perhaps TRBD1 (6 bases). The CDR3 runs 14 residues. Trimming pared 0 bases from V and 6 bases from J, leaving 9 bases between. Germline V CDR1 and CDR2: SGHNT, YYREEE (reference sequence).

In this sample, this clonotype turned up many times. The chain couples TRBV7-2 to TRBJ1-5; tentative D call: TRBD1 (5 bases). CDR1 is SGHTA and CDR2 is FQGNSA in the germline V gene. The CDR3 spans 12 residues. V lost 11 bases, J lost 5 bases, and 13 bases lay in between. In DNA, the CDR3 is TGTGCCCTCGGGGGAATAGATCAGCCCCAGCATTTT. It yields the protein CALGGIDQPQHF.

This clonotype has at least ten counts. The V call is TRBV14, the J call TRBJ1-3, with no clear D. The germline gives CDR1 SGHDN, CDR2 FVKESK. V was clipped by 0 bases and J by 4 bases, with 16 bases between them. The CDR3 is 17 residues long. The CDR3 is CASSQEERLRPGNTIYF. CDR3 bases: TGTGCCAGCAGCCAAGAAGAGCGGCTGAGGCCAGGAAACACCATATATTTT.

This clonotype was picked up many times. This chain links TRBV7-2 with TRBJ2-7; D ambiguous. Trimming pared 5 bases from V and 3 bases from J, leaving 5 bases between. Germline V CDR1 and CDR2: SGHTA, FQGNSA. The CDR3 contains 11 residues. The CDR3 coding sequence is TGTGCCAGCAGCCGTAACTACGAGCAGTACTTC. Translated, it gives CASSRNYEQYF.

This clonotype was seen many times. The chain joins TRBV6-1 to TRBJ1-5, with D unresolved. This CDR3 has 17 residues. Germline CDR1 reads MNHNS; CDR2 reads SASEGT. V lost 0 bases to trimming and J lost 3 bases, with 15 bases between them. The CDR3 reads CASSEAGGRLHNQPQHF. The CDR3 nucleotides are TGTGCCAGCAGTGAAGCGGGAGGACGGCTCCACAATCAGCCCCAGCATTTT.

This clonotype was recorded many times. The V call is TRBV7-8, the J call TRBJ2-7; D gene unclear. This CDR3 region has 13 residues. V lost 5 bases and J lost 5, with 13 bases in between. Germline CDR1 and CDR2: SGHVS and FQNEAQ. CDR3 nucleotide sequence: TGTGCCAGCAGCCCTTTAGTATCCGACGAGCAGTACTTC. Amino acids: CASSPLVSDEQYF.

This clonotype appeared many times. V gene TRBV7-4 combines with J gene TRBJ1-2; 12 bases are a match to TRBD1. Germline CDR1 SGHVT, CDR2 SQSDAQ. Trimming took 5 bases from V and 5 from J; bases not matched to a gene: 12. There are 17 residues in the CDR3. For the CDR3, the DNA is TGTGCCAGCAGCCACCGATTGGGACAGGGGGCTGGTTATGGCTACACCTTC. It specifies CASSHRLGQGAGYGYTF.

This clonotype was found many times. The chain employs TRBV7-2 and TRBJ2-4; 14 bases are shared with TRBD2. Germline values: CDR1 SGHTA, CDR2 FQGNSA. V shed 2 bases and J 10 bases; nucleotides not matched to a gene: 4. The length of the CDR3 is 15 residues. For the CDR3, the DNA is TGTGCCAGCAGCTTATCCCGGACTAGCGGGGGGATTCAGTACTTC. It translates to CASSLSRTSGGIQYF.